Many counts were recorded for the clone carrying this T cell receptor beta chain. Stable Graves' hyperthyroidism meant no ophthalmopathy progression within 18 months. Reasons for excluding patients were uncontrolled infection, other autoimmune disease, pregnancy or lactation. The diagnostic basis comprised clinical symptoms, serum thyroxine and TRAb, thyroid ultrasound and orbital computed tomography. This entry comes from a study of T cells in Graves' hyperthyroidism and ophthalmopathy. From RNA transcripts, TCR beta CDR3 regions were amplified. Primed by the HTBI set, a first-round RT-PCR was run on the TCR CDR3. TCRdb itself ran the multiplex PCR reads through MiXCR, one entry per CDR3 protein. The repertoire holds about 320,000 distinct CDR3 sequences, with 16% as singletons. The source material was blood. The TCR was taken from a man aged 25-45 years with Graves' hyperthyroidism.

This CDR3 reads CSAKPNRGHLIYNEQFF. The CDR3 bases are TGCAGTGCTAAACCGAATCGGGGACATTTAATCTACAATGAGCAGTTCTTC. The rearrangement uses TRBV20-1 and TRBJ2-1; perhaps TRBD1 as D (6 bases). Trimming cost V 4 bases and J 3 bases, with 22 bases left between them. This CDR3 spans 17 amino acids. CDR1 DFQATT and CDR2 SNEGSKA come from the germline V gene (reference sequence).